This TCR beta chain emerged from a study of cytomegalovirus exposure and HLA in healthy donors. Study details: The same platform as the roughly 630 first-cohort repertoires was used for the 120 validation repertoires, a later analysis reported. Study-wide results and caveats: The dataset shows that most TCR sequences were rare, while some public TCRs occurred in many donors. In the 95 to 150 validation repertoires, approximately 94% of cluster scores exceeded 0, per a later analysis.

Sequenced by immunoSEQ multiplex PCR; TCRdb stores in-frame clones only, minus some. The sample has around 61,000 clones, 80% to 95% seen once. V lost 4 bases and J 0 bases, leaving 20 bases between the germline ends. The V gene's germline CDR1 is SGHKS and CDR2 YYEKEE (reference sequence). This CDR3 contains 19 residues. Note on this clone: What it recognizes is unknown.

This clonotype was sampled from a man in his late teens or twenties in good health and CMV-seropositive. The source material was PBMCs. This chain joins TRBV5-5 and TRBJ2-6; TRBD1 is a possible D gene (6 bases). The CDR3 nucleotides are TGTGCCAGCAGCCCCAAGCCCTCGACAGGCAGCTCTGGGGCCAACGTCCTGACTTTC. Amino acid sequence: CASSPKPSTGSSGANVLTF.